These 26 T cell receptor beta chains originate from one sample sequenced in a study of stem cell transplantation in POMP-related autoinflammatory disease. Sequenced by immunoSEQ multiplex PCR; TCRdb stores in-frame clones only, minus some. The profile covers about 6,900 clones, with around four fifths appearing a single time and roughly 4% taken by the ten largest. Source material: a CXCR5-defined cell subset from PBMCs. Source of these receptors: a human donor in good health.

The rearrangement links TRBV5-5 to TRBJ1-3; D remains unclear. This CDR3 is 16 amino acids long. Trimming left V 0 bases short and J 1 base short, with 11 bases between. CDR1 and CDR2 (germline): SGHKS, YYEKEE (reference sequence). The CDR3 sequence: CASSLEGPLSGNTIYF. The CDR3 bases are TGTGCCAGCAGCTTGGAAGGCCCACTTTCTGGAAACACCATATATTTT.

This clone was seen only once. A read error may produce the germline difference seen at one junction end. The J gene is TRBJ2-5, the V gene TRBV28; perhaps D is TRBD1 or TRBD2 (5 bases each). Germline V lookup: CDR1 MDHEN, CDR2 SYDVKM. There are 15 residues in the CDR3. Here the CDR3 reads CASSLFDIGTDRLDF. The CDR3 bases are TGTGCCAGCAGTTTATTTGACATTGGGACGGACCGTCTAGACTTC. The full variable domain, its missing parts supplied by reference TRBV28 and TRBJ2-5, is DVKVTQSSRYLVKRTGEKVFLECVQDMDHENMFWYRQDPGLGLRLIYFSYDVKMKEKGDIPEGYSVSREKKERFSLILESASTNQTSMYLCASSLFDIGTDRLDFGPGTRLLVL.

This chain uses TRBV19 with TRBJ1-1; 7 bases fit TRBD1. The V gene's germline CDR1 is LNHDA and CDR2 SQIVND (reference sequence). This CDR3 is built from 17 residues. V lost 1 base and J lost 3; bases outside the gene matches: 11. The CDR3 protein is CASSIGDPTGPDTEAFF. In nucleotides, the CDR3 is TGTGCCAGTAGTATAGGGGACCCGACAGGGCCGGACACTGAAGCTTTCTTT.

The V and J genes are TRBV12-5 and TRBJ1-4; D is unresolved. Germline V gene sequence: CDR1 LGHNT, CDR2 FRNRAP. This CDR3 has 22 residues. Trimming cost V 0 bases and J 3 bases, with 29 bases left between them. CDR3 residues: CASGLVPKAELPRYRSNEKLFF. CDR3 coding DNA: TGTGCTAGTGGTTTGGTCCCCAAGGCGGAGCTTCCTCGATACCGATCTAATGAAAAACTGTTTTTT.

The V call is TRBV7-9, the J call TRBJ2-5; 16 nucleotides align to TRBD2. Germline trimming cut 6 bases from V and 2 bases from J; bases unmatched to any gene: 0. CDR1 SEHNR and CDR2 FQNEAQ come from the germline V gene (reference sequence). The length of the CDR3 is 15 residues. DNA of the CDR3: TGTGCCAGCAGGGGACTAGCGGGGGGGCAAGAGACCCAGTACTTC. The encoded protein is CASRGLAGGQETQYF.

This rearrangement joins TRBV6-5 to TRBJ1-2, with D maybe TRBD1 (5 bases). The CDR3 runs 15 residues. V lost 5 bases to trimming and J lost 3 bases, with 16 bases between them. Germline lookup yields CDR1 MNHEY and CDR2 SVGAGI. CDR3 in DNA: TGTGCCAGCAGTCTCCAACGGGGGTTCGACTATGGCTACACCTTC. It yields the protein CASSLQRGFDYGYTF.

The chain couples TRBV6-8 to TRBJ2-7; D is uncertain. Germline CDR1 MNHGY, CDR2 SAAAGT. V shed 8 bases and J shed 5 bases, with 7 bases lying between them. CDR3 length: 10 amino acids. CDR3 bases: TGTGCCAGCGGGAACCACGAGCAGTACTTC. It is translated as CASGNHEQYF.

The rearrangement links TRBV19 to TRBJ1-2; no clear D. Deletions cut 10 bases from V and 3 bases from J, with 21 bases between. Per germline, CDR1 LNHDA and CDR2 SQIVND (reference sequence). The CDR3 has 15 residues. In nucleotides, the CDR3 is TGTGCCACCCTAAACCAGGCGAGAGGCTACTATGGCTACACCTTC. Protein product: CATLNQARGYYGYTF.

This clone has a handful of counts. The chain has TRBV30 and TRBJ1-5, with D hard to call. V lost 3 bases to trimming and J lost 3 bases, with 15 bases between them. Germline V gene sequence: CDR1 GTSNPN, CDR2 SVGIG (reference sequence). The CDR3 extends over 15 amino acids. The CDR3 region has the DNA TGTGCCTGGAGGGATAAGGCAGTACCCAATCAGCCCCAGCATTTT. Translating gives CAWRDKAVPNQPQHF. Full variable domain (remainder filled in from reference TRBV30 and TRBJ1-5): SQTIHQWPATLVQPVGSPLSLECTVEGTSNPNLYWYRQAAGRGLQLLFYSVGIGQISSEVPQNLSASRPQDRQFILSSKKLLLSDSGFYLCAWRDKAVPNQPQHFGDGTRLSIL.

The chain combines TRBV30 with TRBJ1-5; no clear D gene. Germline values: CDR1 GTSNPN, CDR2 SVGIG (reference sequence). The CDR3 runs 13 residues. The ends were cut back, 3 bases at V and 7 bases at J, with 13 bases in the middle. Here the CDR3 reads CAWSAGLEQPQHF. CDR3 DNA sequence: TGTGCCTGGAGCGCCGGGCTAGAACAGCCCCAGCATTTT.

The gene calls are TRBV2 and TRBJ1-5; the D gene is possibly TRBD1 (5 bases). Germline-derived CDR1 and CDR2 are SNHLY and FYNNEI. The CDR3 is made up of 14 amino acids. Trimming stripped 6 bases from V and 4 bases from J, with 13 bases between. CDR3 sequence reads: CASRGGRANQPQHF. In DNA form, the CDR3 reads TGTGCCAGCAGGGGAGGCAGGGCTAATCAGCCCCAGCATTTT.

The V call is TRBV6-1, the J call TRBJ2-3; no clear D. Looked up from germline, CDR1 is MNHNS and CDR2 is SASEGT. This CDR3 has 13 amino acids. V was clipped by 6 bases and J by 4 bases, with 11 bases between them. The CDR3 DNA follows: TGTGCCAGCAGCGACGGGCCCCCAGATACGCAGTATTTT. Translated, it gives CASSDGPPDTQYF.

The J gene is TRBJ2-7, the V gene TRBV7-2, with D possibly called TRBD1 or TRBD2 (5 bases each). This CDR3 is built from 15 residues. V lost 5 bases and J lost 2, with 16 bases in between. CDR1 and CDR2 (germline): SGHTA, FQGNSA. This CDR3 reads CASSPDSGQAYEQYF. Written as DNA, the CDR3 is TGTGCCAGCAGCCCAGATTCGGGGCAGGCCTACGAGCAGTACTTC.

This clone was seen only once. This chain connects TRBV2 to TRBJ2-7; D uncertain. Germline assignment: CDR1 SNHLY and CDR2 FYNNEI. Trimming left V 2 bases short and J 6 bases short, with 11 bases between. The CDR3 contains 13 residues. For the CDR3, the DNA is TGTGCCAGCAGTGAACACCTACTCTCCGAGCAGTACTTC. It translates to CASSEHLLSEQYF.

The rearrangement links TRBV4-3 to TRBJ2-2, with 9 bases that match TRBD1. Germline V gene data show CDR1 as LGHNA and CDR2 as YSLEER. The trim removed 3 bases at V and 4 bases at J, leaving 3 bases unmatched. The CDR3 runs to 15 residues. The CDR3 protein is CASSQWTGVTGELFF. The CDR3 nucleotides read TGCGCCAGCAGCCAGTGGACAGGGGTCACCGGGGAGCTGTTTTTT.

This clone is a singleton in its sample. The genes are TRBV7-3 and TRBJ2-1, with TRBD2 identical over 13 bases. CDR1 and CDR2 (germline): SGHTA, FQGTGA. The CDR3 covers 14 residues. With 4 bases clipped from V and 12 bases from J, the junction kept 6 bases outside the gene matches. The CDR3 spells CASSSDRTSGGQFF. CDR3 bases: TGTGCCAGCAGCTCCGACCGGACTAGCGGGGGGCAGTTCTTC.

The chain carries TRBV2 and TRBJ2-7; the D is unclear. Germline assignment: CDR1 SNHLY and CDR2 FYNNEI. This CDR3 is built from 12 residues. Between the trimmed V and J ends, which lost 1 base and 9 bases, there was a span of 10 bases. The CDR3 loop reads CASSEVPLGQYF. CDR3 DNA: TGTGCCAGCAGTGAAGTCCCGCTGGGGCAGTACTTC.

This clone has only one observation. The gene calls are TRBV7-7 and TRBJ1-1, with no clear D. Trimming took off 3 bases at V and 4 bases at J, with 9 bases between the two ends. In germline, CDR1 is SSHAT, CDR2 FNYEAQ (reference sequence). The CDR3 is made up of 13 amino acids. The CDR3 sequence is CASSLEWGTEAFF. DNA of the CDR3: TGTGCCAGCAGCTTGGAGTGGGGCACTGAAGCTTTCTTT.

The gene calls are TRBV28 and TRBJ2-1, with 7 bases matching TRBD1. The germline gives CDR1 MDHEN, CDR2 SYDVKM. The CDR3 is 15 residues long. With 7 bases clipped from V and 6 bases from J, the junction kept 12 bases outside the gene matches. CDR3 in amino acids: CASMGTASHFNEQFF. In nucleotides, the CDR3 is TGTGCCAGCATGGGGACAGCGTCCCACTTCAATGAGCAGTTCTTC.

The rearrangement uses TRBV28 and TRBJ1-2, with a possible D match to TRBD1 (6 bases). This CDR3 spans 14 amino acids. Germline values: CDR1 MDHEN, CDR2 SYDVKM. V was cut by 2 bases and J by 4 bases, with 11 bases left in between. CDR3 sequence (DNA): TGTGCCAGCAGTTTAAGCGACAGGCTCTATGGCTACACCTTC. Its translation is CASSLSDRLYGYTF.

The rearrangement joins TRBV28 to TRBJ2-7; 8 bases fit TRBD1. The junction had 11 bases not matched to a gene; V was cut back by 5 bases and J by 5 bases. Germline assignment: CDR1 MDHEN and CDR2 SYDVKM. There are 15 residues in the CDR3. The CDR3 sequence: CASSPPGTGGNEQYF. CDR3 DNA sequence: TGTGCCAGCAGTCCTCCCGGGACAGGAGGAAACGAGCAGTACTTC.

The chain has TRBV6-1 and TRBJ2-7, with D unclear. The CDR3 covers 14 residues. The germline gives CDR1 MNHNS, CDR2 SASEGT. With 4 bases removed from V and 1 base from J, the gap between germline ends came to 11 bases. The CDR3 nucleotides read TGTGCCAGCAGTGCATTAGACATTTCCTACGAGCAGTACTTC. This sequence encodes CASSALDISYEQYF.

The chain couples TRBV18 to TRBJ2-2; 7 bases match TRBD1. V was pared by 2 bases and J by 6 bases, with 3 bases of the junction left unmatched. CDR1 KGHSH and CDR2 LQKENI come from the germline V gene. The CDR3 is 14 amino acids. The CDR3 loop reads CASSPSDRAGELFF. The CDR3 DNA reads TGTGCCAGCTCACCATCAGACAGGGCCGGGGAGCTGTTTTTT. Using reference TRBV18 and TRBJ2-2 for the parts outside the CDR3, the full variable domain is NAGVMQNPRHLVRRRGQEARLRCSPMKGHSHVYWYRQLPEEGLKFMVYLQKENIIDESGMPKERFSAEFPKEGPSILRIQQVVRGDSAAYFCASSPSDRAGELFFGEGSRLTVL.

V gene TRBV2 combines with J gene TRBJ1-2; TRBD1 is a possible D gene (6 bases). Trimming removed 1 base from V and 3 bases from J, with 9 bases in between. This CDR3 comprises 14 residues. Germline CDR1 reads SNHLY; CDR2 reads FYNNEI. The CDR3 protein is CASSEVGGDYGYTF. CDR3 DNA: TGTGCCAGCAGTGAAGTGGGGGGCGACTATGGCTACACCTTC.

This sequence joins TRBV6-5 and TRBJ1-2; D gene unclear. Germline CDR1 and CDR2: MNHEY and SVGAGI. The CDR3 extends over 12 amino acids. The germline V and J ends were trimmed by 5 bases and 8 bases, with 12 bases remaining between them. DNA for the CDR3: TGTGCCAGCAGTCTGGCGGGCAGCGGCTACACCTTC. This encodes CASSLAGSGYTF.

The chain couples TRBV19 to TRBJ1-1; a weak D match, TRBD1 (5 bases). Germline V gene sequence: CDR1 LNHDA, CDR2 SQIVND (reference sequence). V lost 4 bases and J lost 3, with 15 bases in between. This CDR3 contains 15 residues. The CDR3 DNA reads TGTGCCAGTAGTACCGCCGGGACGGACTACACTGAAGCTTTCTTT. Translation: CASSTAGTDYTEAFF.